The 18 T cell receptor beta chains listed next were all sequenced from one sample in a study of PD-1 blockade in classical Hodgkin lymphoma. The assay was immunoSEQ multiplex PCR, and TCRdb's table has in-frame clones only and misses some. The sample has about 61,000 clones; roughly nine tenths are singletons. No patient escaped relapse after autologous stem cell transplantation, and brentuximab vedotin exposure varied. The specimen was peripheral blood mononuclear cells (PBMCs), collected at baseline. Receptors originate from a human donor with classical Hodgkin lymphoma.

The chain joins TRBV19 to TRBJ2-2; tentatively, D is TRBD1 (5 bases). There are 16 residues in the CDR3. Looked up from germline, CDR1 is LNHDA and CDR2 is SQIVND (reference sequence). Trimming took off 6 bases at V and 2 bases at J, with 16 bases between the two ends. The CDR3 region has the DNA TGTGCCAGTAGACCCATCGACAGCCTCAACACCGGGGAGCTGTTTTTT. The encoded protein is CASRPIDSLNTGELFF.

V and J are TRBV7-2 and TRBJ2-7; 7 nucleotides match TRBD1. J was trimmed by 4 bases and V by 0 bases; bases with no gene match: 9. This CDR3 spans 16 amino acids. Germline lookup yields CDR1 SGHTA and CDR2 FQGNSA. CDR3 sequence reads: CASSLAGGRVFYEQYF. The CDR3 DNA sequence: TGTGCCAGCAGCTTAGCAGGGGGCAGGGTCTTTTACGAGCAGTACTTC.

This chain joins TRBV19 and TRBJ1-2; D gene uncertain. V gave up 3 bases and J gave up 6 bases, with 14 bases separating them. Per the germline V gene, CDR1 is LNHDA and CDR2 is SQIVND (reference sequence). This CDR3 spans 14 amino acids. The CDR3 sequence: CASSIGRQSHGYTF. CDR3 coding DNA: TGTGCCAGTAGTATCGGGCGGCAGAGCCATGGCTACACCTTC.

V gene TRBV7-9 combines with J gene TRBJ2-5; no clear D gene. V was pared by 2 bases and J by 0 bases, with 7 bases between. The CDR3 consists of 14 residues. CDR1 and CDR2 from the germline V gene are SEHNR and FQNEAQ (reference sequence). The CDR3 nucleotides read TGTGCCAGCAGCTTAACTGAGTACCAAGAGACCCAGTACTTC. It yields the protein CASSLTEYQETQYF. The entire variable domain, with the rest obtained from reference TRBV7-9 and TRBJ2-5, is as follows: DTGVSQNPRHKITKRGQNVTFRCDPISEHNRLYWYRQTLGQGPEFLTYFQNEAQLEKSRLLSDRFSAERPKGSFSTLEIQRTEQGDSAMYLCASSLTEYQETQYFGPGTRLLVL.

The chain joins TRBV30 to TRBJ1-2; TRBD1 matches at 7 bases. The germline V gene has CDR1 GTSNPN and CDR2 SVGIG (reference sequence). The CDR3 sequence is 15 residues long. V lost 3 bases to trimming and J lost 3 bases; unmatched junction nucleotides: 10. In DNA form, the CDR3 reads TGTGCCTGGAGGGGGACAGCCAGAAGTTACTATGGCTACACCTTC. This codes for CAWRGTARSYYGYTF.

The genes are TRBV5-6 and TRBJ2-1; D is possibly TRBD2 (7 bases). The V gene's germline CDR1 is SGHDT and CDR2 YYEEEE. Trimming stripped 1 base from V and 4 bases from J, with 12 bases between. The CDR3 loop spans 15 amino acids. The CDR3 region has the DNA TGTGCCAGCAGCTTGCGGGGGGCCCGGTACAATGAGCAGTTCTTC. This encodes CASSLRGARYNEQFF.

The chain joins TRBV4-2 to TRBJ2-3; 9 nucleotides agree with TRBD2. The J segment lost 8 bases and the V segment lost 0 bases, leaving 15 bases of the junction unmatched. Germline lookup yields CDR1 LGHNA and CDR2 YNFKEQ. This CDR3 has 18 residues. CDR3 loop: CASSQEPSGAGGLGTQYF. DNA of the CDR3: TGTGCCAGCAGCCAAGAGCCCTCCGGGGCGGGGGGGCTTGGTACGCAGTATTTT.

This chain joins TRBV20-1 and TRBJ1-1; D not resolved. Trimming removed 5 bases from V and 2 bases from J, with 6 bases in between. Per germline, CDR1 DFQATT and CDR2 SNEGSKA (reference sequence). CDR3 length: 11 residues. In DNA, the CDR3 is TGCAGTGCTTTTTCCAACACTGAAGCTTTCTTT. Amino acids: CSAFSNTEAFF.

The chain carries TRBV19 and TRBJ1-1; no reliable D call. This CDR3 has 11 residues. From germline, CDR1 is LNHDA and CDR2 SQIVND (reference sequence). Deletions cut 0 bases from V and 8 bases from J, with 4 bases between. The chain's CDR3 is CASSIELEAFF. For the CDR3, the DNA is TGTGCCAGTAGTATAGAGCTAGAAGCTTTCTTT. Full variable domain (outside the CDR3, taken from reference TRBV19 and TRBJ1-1): DGGITQSPKYLFRKEGQNVTLSCEQNLNHDAMYWYRQDPGQGLRLIYYSQIVNDFQKGDIAEGYSVSREKKESFPLTVTSAQKNPTAFYLCASSIELEAFFGQGTRLTVV.

This chain connects TRBV5-1 to TRBJ2-1; D unresolved. V was clipped by 0 bases and J by 7 bases, with 11 bases between them. The CDR3 consists of 14 residues. Germline-derived CDR1 and CDR2 are SGHRS and YFSETQ. CDR3 region: CASSLGGTVNEQFF. CDR3 DNA: TGCGCCAGCAGCTTGGGGGGTACTGTAAATGAGCAGTTCTTC.

For the CDR3, the DNA is TGCGCCAGCAGGTGGAGGGGGACCAACACAGATACGCAGTATTTT. Amino acid sequence: CASRWRGTNTDTQYF. The chain is built from TRBV10-2 and TRBJ2-3; D assignment may be TRBD1 or TRBD2 (6 bases each). Germline CDR1 reads WSHSY; CDR2 reads SAAADI. The CDR3 spans 15 residues. Trimming shortened V by 6 bases and J by 2 bases, and 15 bases separated the two germline ends.

The genes are TRBV5-1 and TRBJ2-3; D unclear. CDR3 length: 13 amino acids. Germline assignment: CDR1 SGHRS and CDR2 YFSETQ. Trimming left V 7 bases short and J 2 bases short, with 11 bases between. The CDR3 sequence: CASFSYPTDTQYF. CDR3 bases: TGCGCCAGCTTCAGCTACCCCACAGATACGCAGTATTTT.

The chain uses TRBV5-1 and TRBJ1-5, with D unresolved. CDR3 length: 13 amino acids. V shed 6 bases and J shed 3 bases, with 10 bases lying between them. Germline V lookup: CDR1 SGHRS, CDR2 YFSETQ. DNA for the CDR3: TGCGCCAGCATGGAACAACCCAATCAGCCCCAGCATTTT. Amino acids: CASMEQPNQPQHF. The whole variable domain, filled in from reference TRBV5-1 and TRBJ1-5, reads KAGVTQTPRYLIKTRGQQVTLSCSPISGHRSVSWYQQTPGQGLQFLFEYFSETQRNKGNFPGRFSGRQFSNSRSEMNVSTLELGDSALYLCASMEQPNQPQHFGDGTRLSIL.

Here the CDR3 DNA reads TGTGCCAGCAGAGATAGCAATCAGCCCCAGCATTTT. It is translated as CASRDSNQPQHF. The gene calls are TRBV6-1 and TRBJ1-5; D ambiguous. From germline, CDR1 is MNHNS and CDR2 SASEGT. V lost 6 bases and J lost 0, with 3 bases in between. CDR3 size: 12 residues.

This chain links TRBV5-1 with TRBJ2-3, with 10 bases that match TRBD2. The CDR3 covers 15 residues. The J segment lost 4 bases and the V segment lost 0 bases, leaving 2 bases of the junction unmatched. Germline assignment: CDR1 SGHRS and CDR2 YFSETQ. The CDR3 loop is CASSLASGGPDTQYF. The CDR3 DNA reads TGCGCCAGCAGCTTGGCTAGCGGGGGCCCAGATACGCAGTATTTT.

The chain couples TRBV6-5 to TRBJ1-2; 9 bases map to TRBD1. The CDR3 is 16 amino acids. Germline CDR1 MNHEY, CDR2 SVGAGI. V lost 0 bases and J lost 2; bases outside the gene matches: 4. CDR3 sequence: CASSYSGQGRNYGYTF. The CDR3 nucleotides read TGTGCCAGCAGTTACTCTGGACAGGGGAGGAACTATGGCTACACCTTC.

The rearrangement uses TRBV29-1 and TRBJ2-1; no firm D call. This CDR3 is 13 amino acids long. V was trimmed by 4 bases and J by 4 bases, leaving 11 bases between them. CDR1 SQVTM and CDR2 ANQGSEA come from the germline V gene. CDR3 region: CSVGATLYNEQFF. Written as DNA, the CDR3 is TGCAGCGTTGGGGCTACGCTGTACAATGAGCAGTTCTTC.

The genes are TRBV6-1 and TRBJ1-5; D is uncertain. This CDR3 spans 13 amino acids. Trimming took 8 bases from V and 0 from J, leaving 8 bases between them. Germline CDR1 is MNHNS and CDR2 is SASEGT. The chain's CDR3 is CASRASSNQPQHF. CDR3 DNA: TGTGCCAGCCGAGCCAGTAGCAATCAGCCCCAGCATTTT.